A selection of T cell receptor beta chains follows, all from one sample in a study of blood T cell repertoires in COVID-19. Using immunoSEQ multiplex PCR, the repertoire was profiled, and TCRdb retains in-frame clones only, with some absent. The table has about 87,000 clones, about 85% seen once; the top ten hold around 3.3%. Sequenced: peripheral blood. Receptor source: a woman of 80 years or more with COVID-19, enrolled during active disease. CDR3s include the opening cysteine and the closing phenylalanine or tryptophan. D genes are given only for firm matches. Size values are once, few and many counts, or a class for expanded clones, and some rows have none.

j_gene	v_gene	abundance	d_gene	CDR3aa	CDR3nt
TRBJ2-1	TRBV2	few	TRBD2	CASMGLGAGGYNEQFF	TGTGCCAGCATGGGTTTGGGAGCGGGGGGTTACAATGAGCAGTTCTTC
TRBJ1-1	TRBV27	.	.	CASSGERATLNTEAFF	TGTGCCAGCAGTGGAGAGAGGGCGACATTGAACACTGAAGCTTTCTTT
TRBJ2-3	TRBV6-5	.	.	CASRAVTDTQYF	TGTGCCAGCAGGGCAGTCACAGATACGCAGTATTTT
TRBJ1-2	TRBV28	.	TRBD1	CASRAPGQGAANYGYTF	TGTGCCAGCAGGGCCCCCGGACAGGGGGCGGCGAACTATGGCTACACCTTC
TRBJ2-7	TRBV19	.	TRBD1	CASRARQGPSYEQYF	TGTGCCAGTCGCGCCAGACAGGGGCCTTCCTACGAGCAGTACTTC
TRBJ2-3	TRBV2	once	.	CASSRVGTDTQYF	TGTGCCAGCAGCAGGGTCGGTACAGATACGCAGTATTTT
TRBJ1-6	TRBV14	.	.	CASSQDRYPVGSPLHF	TGTGCCAGCAGCCAAGATCGGTACCCCGTCGGTTCACCCCTCCACTTT
TRBJ1-4	TRBV6-5	.	.	CASSLTEVNEKLFF	TGTGCCAGCAGCTTGACAGAAGTTAATGAAAAACTGTTTTTT
TRBJ2-7	TRBV29-1	.	TRBD1	CSAHRQGGEQYF	TGCAGCGCCCACCGACAGGGCGGTGAGCAGTACTTC
TRBJ2-3	TRBV10-3	.	.	CAIRWDNLDTQYF	TGTGCCATCAGGTGGGACAATTTGGATACGCAGTATTTT
TRBJ1-2	TRBV19	.	TRBD1	CASSIAPGQGAYGYTF	TGTGCCAGTAGTATAGCGCCGGGACAGGGGGCCTATGGCTACACCTTC
TRBJ2-1	TRBV7-8	.	TRBD2	CASSLVREGLWHEQFF	TGTGCCAGCAGCTTAGTTCGGGAGGGTCTGTGGCATGAGCAGTTCTTC
TRBJ2-7	TRBV21-1	.	.	CASSEALDGLPGGGAYEQYF	TGTGCCAGCAGCGAAGCTTTGGACGGATTGCCGGGAGGTGGTGCCTACGAGCAGTACTTC
TRBJ2-1	TRBV6-5	.	.	CASRRQLGQFF	TGTGCCAGCAGGCGGCAGCTTGGGCAGTTCTTC
TRBJ2-7	TRBV2	.	TRBD2	CASSGASGSYEQYF	TGTGCCAGCAGTGGGGCTAGCGGGAGCTACGAGCAGTACTTC
TRBJ2-7	TRBV5-1	.	TRBD1	CASSLVGQGVGEQYF	TGCGCCAGCAGCTTGGTCGGACAGGGGGTGGGAGAGCAGTACTTC
TRBJ2-2	TRBV19	once	.	CASRRRTNTGELFF	TGTGCCAGTAGGAGAAGAACGAACACCGGGGAGCTGTTTTTT
TRBJ2-3	TRBV5-1	.	TRBD2	CASRDGRAGDTQYF	TGCGCCAGCAGAGACGGGAGGGCCGGAGATACGCAGTATTTT
TRBJ1-2	TRBV9	once	.	CASSVRGKYGYTF	TGTGCCAGCAGCGTAAGGGGGAAATATGGCTACACCTTC
TRBJ2-1	TRBV12-3/TRBV12-4	.	.	CASSLTNEQFF	TGTGCCAGCAGTTTGACAAATGAGCAGTTCTTC
TRBJ1-5	TRBV27	.	TRBD1	CASSFQGARQPQHF	TGTGCCAGCAGTTTTCAGGGGGCGAGGCAGCCCCAGCATTTT
TRBJ2-3	TRBV11-3	.	.	CASSLGADTQYF	TGTGCCAGCAGCTTGGGCGCGGATACGCAGTATTTT
TRBJ2-7	TRBV18	.	.	CASSPITPGLDVYEQYF	TGTGCCAGCTCACCAATAACTCCGGGACTGGACGTATACGAGCAGTACTTC
TRBJ2-1	TRBV19	.	TRBD2	CASSVLAGTYNEQFF	TGTGCCAGTAGCGTCCTAGCGGGGACCTACAATGAGCAGTTCTTC
TRBJ1-3	TRBV5-4	once	TRBD1	CASSLGQGDTIYF	TGTGCCAGCAGCTTGGGACAGGGAGACACCATATATTTT
TRBJ2-5	TRBV10-3	.	TRBD2	CAISALAGDKETQYF	TGTGCCATCAGTGCGCTAGCGGGAGATAAGGAGACCCAGTACTTC
TRBJ1-2	TRBV5-4	.	.	CASSLVRDYGYTF	TGTGCCAGCAGCTTGGTACGGGACTATGGCTACACCTTC
TRBJ1-2	TRBV18	once	.	CASSPAGLANYGYTF	TGTGCCAGCTCACCAGCAGGGTTAGCTAACTATGGCTACACCTTC
TRBJ2-2	TRBV2	.	TRBD2	CASSETGGRELFF	TGTGCCAGCAGTGAAACGGGGGGAAGGGAGCTGTTTTTT
TRBJ1-4	TRBV11-2	.	TRBD1	CASSSSGTGGEKLFF	TGTGCCAGCAGCTCCTCCGGGACAGGGGGTGAAAAACTGTTTTTT
TRBJ2-5	TRBV19	once	.	CASSEGGQETQYF	TGTGCCAGTAGCGAGGGAGGACAAGAGACCCAGTACTTC
TRBJ2-1	TRBV5-4	.	.	CASSLGGGTYNEQFF	TGTGCCAGCAGCTTAGGGGGTGGCACCTACAATGAGCAGTTCTTC